The 8 T cell receptor beta chains below were found in one sample sequenced in a study of tissue T cells after allogeneic stem cell transplantation. TCRdb's copy holds only in-frame clones and misses some; the assay was immunoSEQ multiplex PCR. The sample carries some 10,000 clones, roughly two fifths recorded once. Time point: mouse harvest day 7 after allogeneic transplant. Tail vein injection delivered 10^7 T-cell-depleted bone marrow cells and 10^6 splenic CD5+ T cells. The sample taken for sequencing was skin. The source is a female BALB/c mouse given C57BL/6 T cells with graft-versus-host disease after an allogeneic hematopoietic cell transplant.

Comment on this clone: Gene names and germline refer to mouse. The read terminates 1 residue before the CDR3 end, so the remaining end is supplied by the germline J gene. The chain carries TRBV12-2 and TRBJ1-5, with TRBD1 as a possible D gene (6 bases). Germline-derived CDR1 and CDR2 are SGHLS and HYDKME. The CDR3 extends over 13 amino acids. V was pared by 3 bases and J by 2 bases, with 7 bases between. CDR3 protein: CASSRGDNQAPLF. The sequenced CDR3 bases are TGTGCCAGCTCTAGGGGGGACAACCAGGCTCCGCTT.

This clone is medium-sized by share. Each gene name is a mouse one. The CDR3 is cut off 1 residue early in the read; its end comes from the germline J gene. The chain employs TRBV26 and TRBJ2-7, with TRBD1 as a possible D gene (6 bases). Germline assignment: CDR1 KGHPV and CDR2 FQNQEV (reference sequence). This CDR3 is 12 amino acids long. The V and J ends lost 5 bases and 4 bases respectively, with 9 bases between them. This chain's CDR3 is CASSLDRYEQYF. The covered CDR3 bases are TGTGCCAGCAGTTTGGACAGATATGAACAGTAC.

Of note for this clone: All gene names here are mouse names. The CDR3 goes on 1 residue after the read ends, and that part is filled in from the germline J gene. The V gene is TRBV3, the J gene TRBJ2-7; 11 bases fit TRBD1. Germline loops: CDR1 SNHLY, CDR2 FYNGKV (reference sequence). V lost 5 bases to trimming and J lost 3 bases; unmatched junction nucleotides: 3. The CDR3 has 14 amino acids. CDR3 DNA, as far as it was read: TGTGCCAGCAGCACCGGGACAGGGGGCTATGAACAGTAC. It translates to CASSTGTGGYEQY. The full CDR3 is CASSTGTGGYEQYF.

This clone was detected only a few times. Gene names refer to mouse genes. The read terminates 1 residue before the CDR3 end, so the remaining end is supplied by the germline J gene. The chain has TRBV15 and TRBJ1-1; TRBD1 might be the D (5 bases). The V end lost 6 bases, the J end lost 7 bases, and 9 bases lay between the germline ends. The CDR3 is 11 residues long. The germline CDR1 and CDR2 sequences are SGHND and FRSKSL. The sequenced part of the CDR3 DNA is TGTGCCAGCAGCCCGGACAAAGAAGTCTTC. This codes for CASSPDKEVF. Given in full, the CDR3 is CASSPDKEVFF.

This clone is categorized as medium-sized. Gene names and germline refer to mouse. From the germline J gene comes the end of the CDR3, since the read stops 1 residue before it. The V and J genes are TRBV19 and TRBJ1-6, with D perhaps matching TRBD1 (6 bases). TRBJ1-6 is an open reading frame whose function is uncertain. Germline assignment: CDR1 FNHDT and CDR2 SITEND (reference sequence). The CDR3 is 14 residues long. V was cut by 1 base and J by 4 bases, with 6 bases left in between. The DNA read from the CDR3 is TGTGCCAGCAGTATACAGGGGTATAATTCGCCCCTCTAC. Amino acids: CASSIQGYNSPLY. The CDR3 as a whole reads CASSIQGYNSPLYF.

For this clone: Gene names are mouse gene names. The read terminates 1 residue before the CDR3 end, so the remaining end is supplied by the germline J gene. The rearrangement uses TRBV14 and TRBJ2-5, with a weak D call TRBD1 (5 bases). The V and J ends lost 0 bases and 3 bases respectively, with 8 bases between them. Germline CDR1 is SGHDT and CDR2 is FRDEAV. This CDR3 contains 14 residues. This chain's CDR3 is CASSFYGHQDTQYF. Partial CDR3 DNA: TGTGCCAGCAGTTTCTACGGACATCAAGACACCCAGTAC.

This clone appeared once. All gene names here are mouse names. The read ends 1 residue before the CDR3 terminus; that terminus is restored from the germline J gene. The sample carries other DNA sequences with the same CDR3. The chain is built from TRBV3 and TRBJ1-2; 8 bases are shared with TRBD1. There are 14 residues in the CDR3. The V gene end was trimmed by 5 bases and the J gene end by 0 bases; junction bases not matched to a gene: 2. The germline gives CDR1 SNHLY, CDR2 FYNGKV (reference sequence). CDR3 bases read: TGTGCCAGCAGCCGGGACAGGACAAACTCCGACTACACC. Its translation is CASSRDRTNSDYT. The whole CDR3 reads CASSRDRTNSDYTF.

This clone has only a few counts. The germline and genes are mouse ones. Read coverage stops 1 residue before the CDR3 terminus; the germline J gene supplies the remainder. The chain recombines TRBV13-2 with TRBJ2-7; D is unclear. The CDR3 has 12 amino acids. The V end was cut by 0 bases, the J end by 7 bases, with 8 bases between. Germline assignment: CDR1 NNHNN and CDR2 SYGAGS (reference sequence). CDR3 DNA, as far as it was read: TGTGCCAGCGGTGATGACACCTTAGAACAGTAC. Its translation: CASGDDTLEQY. The complete CDR3 reads CASGDDTLEQYF.